This T cell receptor (beta chain) was sequenced in a study of sequential checkpoint blockade in melanoma. The protocol was immunoSEQ multiplex PCR, while the TCRdb copy is restricted to in-frame clones and leaves out a portion. The table has about 25,000 clones, roughly 80% seen once. Described treatment: randomized to nivolumab then ipilimumab (arm A) or the reverse (arm B). CDR1 SGDLS and CDR2 YYNGEE come from the germline V gene. The CDR3 has 15 residues. V shed 3 bases, J shed 9 bases, and the junction held 11 bases outside the gene matches. The V call is TRBV9, the J call TRBJ2-7; 11 nucleotides agree with TRBD2. Sequenced here: CD8+ T cells sorted from blood (inferred from file names), sampled from a patient given nivolumab and ipilimumab in sequence. The source is a human donor with melanoma. The CDR3 region has the DNA TGTGCCAGCAGCGCCGGACCTACTAGCGGGAGAGTGCAGTACTTC. Translation: CASSAGPTSGRVQYF.